The 19 T cell receptor beta chains below all came from one sample that was sequenced in a study of tumor-infiltrating lymphocytes in primary liver carcinoma (dated by TCRdb to the late 2010s). For sequencing, an Illumina HiSeq 2500 was employed. TCRbeta-specific cDNA was reverse-transcribed from about 500 ng total RNA using a constant-region primer and ProtoScript II reverse transcriptase. TCRbeta libraries were built with three nested multiplex PCR rounds, a slightly modified ARM-PCR procedure. Each of the first two PCR rounds ran for around 11 cycles and used multiplex TRBV1-TRBV30 forward primers together with a Cbeta reverse primer. TCRdb took the public reads, trimmed them with fastp at Q25, ran MiXCR for clone calling and kept in-frame beta chains. Each CDR3 protein appears once, grouped with its most common genes and DNA. The sample contains about 110,000 distinct CDR3 sequences, roughly 69% of them found a single time. In total, the top ten clones hold around 9% of the sample.

Total RNA and DNA were co-extracted from about 20-30 mg of bulk tissue with the AllPrep DNA/RNA mini kit, without cell sorting. The sample comprised liver tumor tissue from sampling region 1. The cell subset or site tag for this specimen amounts to: tumor region T1, superior pole. Receptor source: a woman aged 55-70 years with primary liver carcinoma and hepatitis B virus infection.

This clonotype was picked up one time. With a much larger clone just one base away, this may be a read error. This chain connects TRBV29-1 to TRBJ2-1; 8 bases are a match to TRBD1. The CDR3 runs to 14 residues. Germline CDR1 SQVTM, CDR2 ANQGSEA. In DNA form, the CDR3 reads TGCAGAGCCGGACAGGGCCTTAATCACAATGAGCAGTTCTTC. This sequence encodes CRAGQGLNHNEQFF.

The rearrangement links TRBV5-1 to TRBJ1-1; D unclear. This CDR3 region has 14 residues. Germline V gene lookup returns CDR1 SGHRS and CDR2 YFSETQ. CDR3: CPSSLGTANTEAFF. In DNA form, the CDR3 reads TGCCCTAGCAGCTTGGGCACAGCTAACACTGAAGCTTTCTTT.

Turning to this clonotype: A much larger clone sits a single nucleotide away, making a read error possible. The chain joins TRBV12-3 or TRBV12-4 to TRBJ2-7; the D gene is possibly TRBD2 (5 bases). The CDR3 has 12 amino acids. The V gene lost 6 bases and the J gene lost 7 bases, with 13 bases spanning the gap. CDR3 DNA: TGTGCCAGCAGCTCGGACTCATGGGAGCAGTACTTC. Its protein is CASSSDSWEQYF.

Of note for this clonotype: The conserved phenylalanine or tryptophan normally closing the CDR3 is absent here, so this likely arose from a read error. This sequence joins TRBV6-5 and TRBJ1-1, with 7 bases that match TRBD1. The CDR3 is 15 residues long. CDR1 MNHEY and CDR2 SVGAGI come from the germline V gene. CDR3 nucleotide sequence: TGTACCAGCAGTTTACAGGGGTTGGGGAACACTGAAGCTTTCGTT. Translated, it gives CTSSLQGLGNTEAFV.

At least ten counts were recorded for this clonotype. The chain links TRBV6-5 to TRBJ1-6, with no clear D. Between the trimmed V and J ends, which lost 6 bases and 7 bases, there was a span of 13 bases. The CDR3 sequence is 14 residues long. The germline gives CDR1 MNHEY, CDR2 SVGAGI. The CDR3 reads CASRTDGVNSPLHF. CDR3 DNA sequence: TGTGCCAGCAGGACGGACGGCGTCAATTCACCCCTCCACTTT.

For this clonotype: Just one base apart from a much larger clone, this may be a read error. This chain connects TRBV14 to TRBJ1-6; D unresolved. CDR3 size: 13 residues. From germline, CDR1 is SGHDN and CDR2 FVKESK. Trimming stripped 0 bases from V and 15 bases from J, with 12 bases between. The CDR3 loop is CASSQDQSSDLHF. The CDR3, as DNA: TGTGCCAGCAGCCAAGATCAATCGTCTGACCTCCACTTT.

Points on this clonotype: This clone may be a read error of a much larger clone one base away. The V and J genes are TRBV6-1 and TRBJ1-1; D unresolved. The CDR3 spans 13 residues. The V end lost 4 bases, the J end lost 3 bases, and 9 bases lay between the germline ends. Germline CDR1 is MNHNS and CDR2 is SASEGT. CDR3 protein: CASSVTRDTEAFF. CDR3 coding DNA: TGTGCCAGCAGTGTGACAAGGGACACTGAAGCTTTCTTT.

On this clonotype itself: Mismatch with germline at one junction end may stem from a read error. This chain links TRBV28 with TRBJ2-5, with D perhaps TRBD1 (6 bases). This CDR3 is 15 amino acids long. Germline lookup yields CDR1 MDHEN and CDR2 SYDVKM. CDR3 sequence reads: CASSLGGLYQEAQYF. The CDR3 DNA sequence: TGTGCCAGCAGTCTTGGGGGCTTGTACCAAGAGGCCCAGTACTTC.

Details on this clonotype: One end of the junction does not line up with germline, which may come from a read error. Here the CDR3 DNA reads TGCGGCAGCAGCCAAAGCACGGGAGTAGATACTGAAGCTTTCTTT. Translating gives CGSSQSTGVDTEAFF. V gene TRBV4-1 combines with J gene TRBJ1-1; no definite D call. Germline V gene lookup returns CDR1 MGHRA and CDR2 YSYEKL. This CDR3 region has 15 residues.

For this clonotype: A much bigger clone sits one base away, suggesting this may be a read error. It is likely a read error, because the conserved phenylalanine at the end of the CDR3 is missing. The chain recombines TRBV11-2 with TRBJ1-1; D is perhaps TRBD1 (6 bases). Germline loops: CDR1 SGHAT, CDR2 FQNNGV. The V end was cut by 2 bases, the J end by 7 bases, with 17 bases between. CDR3 length equals 15 residues. CDR3 region: CASSLSGVGGVEAFI. The CDR3 DNA follows: TGTGCCAGCAGCTTATCAGGGGTGGGGGGAGTTGAAGCTTTCATT.

This clonotype has just one count. The J gene is TRBJ2-2, the V gene TRBV5-1, with D maybe TRBD1 (6 bases). Trimming took 3 bases from V and 4 from J, leaving 13 bases between them. Per the germline V gene, CDR1 is SGHRS and CDR2 is YFSETQ. This CDR3 has 15 residues. The CDR3 reads CASSSQGTGTGELFF. Here the CDR3 DNA reads TGCGCCAGCAGCTCACAGGGTACGGGCACCGGGGAGCTGTTTTTT.

This clonotype was seen only once. V gene TRBV18 combines with J gene TRBJ1-4; 8 bases line up with TRBD1. Looked up from germline, CDR1 is KGHSH and CDR2 is LQKENI. V lost 0 bases to trimming and J lost 7 bases; unmatched junction nucleotides: 7. The CDR3 covers 16 residues. The CDR3 DNA is TGTGCCAGCTCACCACCCCAGGGGGCGTCATTTGAAAAACTGTTTTTT. This gives the protein CASSPPQGASFEKLFF.

The J gene is TRBJ2-1, the V gene TRBV11-2; D is possibly TRBD2 (5 bases). The CDR3 has 14 residues. Trimming pared 5 bases from V and 11 bases from J, leaving 19 bases between. Germline CDR1 is SGHAT and CDR2 is FQNNGV. This CDR3 reads CASSPSGLVGKQFF. The DNA of the CDR3 is TGTGCCAGCAGCCCCTCGGGGTTAGTGGGGAAGCAGTTCTTC.

As for this clonotype: A read error may account for a junction end that differs from germline. This rearrangement joins TRBV12-3 or TRBV12-4 to TRBJ2-1; 10 bases match TRBD2. The CDR3 sequence is 18 residues long. The CDR3 here is CVSSLDSGPGLAYNEQFF. The CDR3 DNA sequence: TGTGTCAGCAGTTTAGACTCAGGGCCGGGACTAGCGTACAATGAGCAGTTCTTC.

This chain connects TRBV18 to TRBJ1-1; TRBD1 agrees at 9 bases. The CDR3 extends over 15 amino acids. Germline CDR1 and CDR2: KGHSH and LQKENI. The J segment lost 3 bases and the V segment lost 1 base, leaving 3 bases of the junction unmatched. The CDR3 coding sequence is TGTGCCAGCTCACCACGGACAGGGGCGGACACTGAAGCTTTCTTT. Protein: CASSPRTGADTEAFF. The entire variable domain, with the rest obtained from reference TRBV18 and TRBJ1-1, is as follows: NAGVMQNPRHLVRRRGQEARLRCSPMKGHSHVYWYRQLPEEGLKFMVYLQKENIIDESGMPKERFSAEFPKEGPSILRIQQVVRGDSAAYFCASSPRTGADTEAFFGQGTRLTVV.

This clonotype is a singleton in its sample. V usage is TRBV11-2 and J usage is TRBJ2-7; D perhaps matches TRBD1 (6 bases). The germline V gene has CDR1 SGHAT and CDR2 FQNNGV. Trimming pared 5 bases from V and 3 bases from J, leaving 23 bases between. This CDR3 has 17 amino acids. The CDR3 loop is CASSHGISTGFGYEQYF. As DNA, the CDR3 is TGTGCCAGCAGCCATGGGATATCGACAGGTTTCGGCTACGAGCAGTACTTC.

The chain carries TRBV6-6 and TRBJ2-5; TRBD2 is a possible D gene (6 bases). This CDR3 spans 14 amino acids. V lost 10 bases and J lost 3, with 18 bases in between. CDR1 is MNHNY, CDR2 SVGAGI, per germline (reference sequence). The chain's CDR3 is CANSDRAGKETQYF. CDR3 DNA sequence: TGTGCCAACAGCGATAGGGCGGGAAAAGAGACCCAGTACTTC.

This clonotype was seen ten or more times. The chain uses TRBV28 and TRBJ1-1, with D possibly TRBD1 on 6 matching bases. CDR1 MDHEN and CDR2 SYDVKM come from the germline V gene. V was shortened by 6 bases and J by 4 bases, with 15 bases between the two germline ends. This CDR3 contains 14 residues. CDR3 nucleotide sequence: TGTGCCAGCAGCCCGGGGGGCGCGGGCACTGAAGCTTTCTTT. Amino acid sequence: CASSPGGAGTEAFF.

About this clonotype: One junction end disagrees with the germline gene, perhaps due to a read error. The J gene is TRBJ2-5, the V gene TRBV11-3, with D possibly matching TRBD1 (5 bases). This CDR3 region has 15 residues. Germline V gene sequence: CDR1 SGHNT, CDR2 YENEEA. CDR3 sequence reads: CASSSLKGRGETQNF. For the CDR3, the DNA is TGTGCCAGCAGCTCCCTTAAGGGGCGTGGAGAGACCCAGAACTTC.